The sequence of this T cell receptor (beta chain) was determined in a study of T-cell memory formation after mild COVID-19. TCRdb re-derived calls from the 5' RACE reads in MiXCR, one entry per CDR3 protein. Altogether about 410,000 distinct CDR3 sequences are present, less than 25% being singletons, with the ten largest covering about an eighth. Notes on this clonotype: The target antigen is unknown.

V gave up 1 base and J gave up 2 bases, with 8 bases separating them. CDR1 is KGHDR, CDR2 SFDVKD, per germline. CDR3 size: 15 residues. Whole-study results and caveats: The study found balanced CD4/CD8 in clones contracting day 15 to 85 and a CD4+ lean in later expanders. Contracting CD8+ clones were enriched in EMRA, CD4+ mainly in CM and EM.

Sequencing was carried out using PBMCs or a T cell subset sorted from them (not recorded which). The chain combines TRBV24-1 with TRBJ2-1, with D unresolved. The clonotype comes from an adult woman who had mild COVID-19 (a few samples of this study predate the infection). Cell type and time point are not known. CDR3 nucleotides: TGTGCCACCAGTGATTTTGGGGTCACCTACAATGAGCAGTTCTTC. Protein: CATSDFGVTYNEQFF.